These 14 T cell receptor beta chains came from one sample sequenced in a study of cytomegalovirus exposure and HLA in healthy donors. The PCR made use of 60 Vbeta and 13 Jbeta primers. Profiling relied on immunoSEQ multiplex PCR, and the TCRdb table lists in-frame clones only, not all of them. The sample consists of approximately 90,000 clones, around three quarters of them appearing once. Sequencing was done on a sample of PBMCs. The source of these receptors is a male donor in good health and CMV-seronegative.

This sequence joins TRBV28 and TRBJ1-3; D remains ambiguous. Looked up from germline, CDR1 is MDHEN and CDR2 is SYDVKM. The ends were cut back, 2 bases at V and 8 bases at J, with 13 bases in the middle. This CDR3 is built from 14 residues. CDR3 sequence: CASSLTPPVDTIYF. The DNA of the CDR3 is TGTGCCAGCAGTTTAACCCCCCCGGTGGACACCATATATTTT.

V is TRBV9 and J is TRBJ1-2; TRBD1 matches at 10 bases. CDR1 is SGDLS, CDR2 YYNGEE, per germline. V gave up 7 bases and J gave up 6 bases; unmatched junction bases: 15. This CDR3 is 16 amino acids long. CDR3 protein: CASSLVPTTGGNGYTF. CDR3 in DNA: TGTGCCAGCTCCCTAGTCCCCACGACAGGGGGCAATGGCTACACCTTC.

The V call is TRBV6-5, the J call TRBJ1-2; D perhaps matches TRBD1 (5 bases). The CDR3 is 15 residues long. The ends were cut back, 2 bases at V and 8 bases at J, with 18 bases in the middle. Germline V gene data show CDR1 as MNHEY and CDR2 as SVGAGI. The CDR3 sequence is CASSYPGQGRNGYTF. The CDR3 region has the DNA TGTGCCAGCAGTTACCCCGGGCAGGGCAGAAACGGCTACACCTTC.

The rearrangement links TRBV5-1 to TRBJ2-5, with D possibly TRBD2 on 6 matching bases. This CDR3 has 14 amino acids. Germline V gene sequence: CDR1 SGHRS, CDR2 YFSETQ. V shed 4 bases and J shed 3 bases, with 13 bases lying between them. DNA for the CDR3: TGCGCCAGCAGCGCGGAGGGGCTGGAAGAGACCCAGTACTTC. Its translation: CASSAEGLEETQYF.

The CDR3 loop reads CASSENEVRYEQYF. The DNA for the CDR3 is TGTGCCAGCAGTGAAAACGAGGTACGCTACGAGCAGTACTTC. The J gene is TRBJ2-5, the V gene TRBV6-1; D is undetermined. The J call may be in error: the DNA end matches TRBJ2-7 better. Per the germline V gene, CDR1 is MNHNS and CDR2 is SASEGT. The CDR3 consists of 14 residues.

The J gene is TRBJ2-7, the V gene TRBV14; 7 bases are shared with TRBD1. J gave up 2 bases and V 2 bases, and 3 bases lay outside the gene matches. Germline loops: CDR1 SGHDN, CDR2 FVKESK. This CDR3 region has 14 residues. This CDR3 is CASSQYRGTYEQYF. DNA for the CDR3: TGTGCCAGCAGCCAATACAGGGGAACCTACGAGCAGTACTTC.

This chain connects TRBV6-5 to TRBJ1-5; TRBD1 matches at 10 bases. The CDR3 is 14 residues long. Germline V gene lookup returns CDR1 MNHEY and CDR2 SVGAGI. The V segment lost 2 bases and the J segment 6 bases; nucleotides outside the gene matches: 1. CDR3 residues: CASSYRDRGQPQHF. As DNA, the CDR3 is TGTGCCAGCAGTTACAGGGACAGGGGTCAGCCCCAGCATTTT.

V usage is TRBV2 and J usage is TRBJ2-7, with a tentative D call TRBD2 (5 bases). The CDR3 length is 16 residues. V was pared by 8 bases and J by 1 base, with 21 bases between. Per the germline V gene, CDR1 is SNHLY and CDR2 is FYNNEI. CDR3 region: CASWAAGANYSYEQYF. The CDR3, as DNA: TGTGCCAGCTGGGCGGCGGGCGCCAACTATTCCTACGAGCAGTACTTC.

This clone is a singleton in its sample. The chain combines TRBV7-3 with TRBJ1-1, with D possibly TRBD1 on 6 matching bases. In germline, CDR1 is SGHTA, CDR2 FQGTGA. Trimming removed 3 bases from V and 5 bases from J, with 10 bases in between. The CDR3 totals 13 residues. The CDR3: CASSFGTKTEAFF. The DNA for the CDR3 is TGTGCCAGCAGCTTCGGGACAAAAACTGAAGCTTTCTTT.

This chain uses TRBV7-2 with TRBJ1-6; TRBD1 matches 8 bases. Per the germline V gene, CDR1 is SGHTA and CDR2 is FQGNSA. The CDR3 covers 14 residues. With 6 bases clipped from V and 9 bases from J, the junction kept 7 bases outside the gene matches. The CDR3 DNA reads TGTGCCAGCAGATGGGACAGGTTAAGTTCACCCCTCCACTTT. It translates to CASRWDRLSSPLHF.

The rearrangement links TRBV7-9 to TRBJ1-5, with D possibly TRBD1 on 5 matching bases. The CDR3 covers 16 residues. Germline V gives CDR1 SEHNR, CDR2 FQNEAQ (reference sequence). Between the trimmed V and J ends, which lost 4 bases and 0 bases, there was a span of 13 bases. The CDR3 here is CASSSTQVHSNQPQHF. CDR3 coding DNA: TGTGCCAGCAGCTCGACACAGGTTCATAGCAATCAGCCCCAGCATTTT.

The V gene is TRBV15, the J gene TRBJ1-5; unclear D gene. Germline CDR1 and CDR2: LNHNV and YYDKDF (reference sequence). V was trimmed by 5 bases and J by 7 bases, leaving 15 bases between them. CDR3 length: 14 amino acids. CDR3 in DNA: TGTGCCACCAGCCCTGGGCCTACAAGCCAGCCCCAGCATTTT. Protein: CATSPGPTSQPQHF.

This chain uses TRBV6-5 with TRBJ1-1; 10 bases fit TRBD1. Looked up from germline, CDR1 is MNHEY and CDR2 is SVGAGI. The CDR3 has 14 amino acids. V gave up 4 bases and J gave up 10 bases; unmatched junction bases: 9. The CDR3 here is CASSSPSRDRGAFF. CDR3 coding DNA: TGTGCCAGCAGTTCCCCCTCCCGGGACAGGGGAGCTTTCTTT.

The chain combines TRBV5-5 with TRBJ1-2; D is possibly TRBD1 (6 bases). CDR1 SGHKS and CDR2 YYEKEE come from the germline V gene (reference sequence). V was cut by 0 bases and J by 5 bases, with 11 bases left in between. The CDR3 has 14 amino acids. Here the CDR3 reads CASSLGGGKYGYTF. CDR3 sequence (DNA): TGTGCCAGCAGCTTGGGGGGGGGCAAATATGGCTACACCTTC. The whole variable domain, remainder taken from reference TRBV5-5 and TRBJ1-2, is DAGVTQSPTHLIKTRGQQVTLRCSPISGHKSVSWYQQVLGQGPQFIFQYYEKEERGRGNFPDRFSARQFPNYSSELNVNALLLGDSALYLCASSLGGGKYGYTFGSGTRLTVV.